This T cell receptor (beta chain) emerged from a study of blood T cell repertoires in COVID-19. On the study more broadly: Samples came from the United States, Italy and Spain, spanning acute and convalescent COVID-19. T cells, B-cell-depleted T cells, or PBMCs supplied cDNA or gDNA.

Germline-derived CDR1 and CDR2 are SGHRS and YFSETQ. V lost 4 bases, J lost 3 bases, and 10 bases lay in between. The CDR3 sequence is 13 residues long. Original processing notes: Estimation of nucleated cell counts relied on the amplification of reference gene primers. Profiling relied on immunoSEQ multiplex PCR, and the TCRdb table lists in-frame clones only, not all of them. The DNA was the basis for D and trimming; V, J and clone size are from that table. The table records roughly 190,000 clones, about 80% of them present only once. This TCR was recovered from a human donor with acute or convalescent COVID-19. The donor label of this sample is uncertain. J is TRBJ1-1 and V is TRBV5-1, with D tentatively TRBD1 (5 bases). Sequencing used peripheral blood. In nucleotides, the CDR3 is TGCGCCAGCAGCAGTGTAGGGGACACTGAAGCTTTCTTT. Translating it yields CASSSVGDTEAFF.